Below are 29 T cell receptor beta chains sequenced from a single sample in a study of T cell responses to AZD1222 COVID-19 vaccine. TCRdb's table, derived via immunoSEQ multiplex PCR, lists solely in-frame clones and lacks some. This table holds under 150,000 clones, roughly nine tenths found once. This material consisted of peripheral blood, taken 28 days after the second AZD1222 dose. These receptors were taken from an adult who received the AZD1222 COVID-19 vaccine.

This chain connects TRBV14 to TRBJ2-7, with 9 positions matching TRBD2. The trim removed 1 base at V and 3 bases at J, leaving 1 base unmatched. This CDR3 comprises 14 residues. Germline CDR1 reads SGHDN; CDR2 reads FVKESK. CDR3 in DNA: TGTGCCAGCAGCCAAGGCGGGAGGGTCTACGAGCAGTACTTC. Translating it yields CASSQGGRVYEQYF.

This chain uses TRBV6-2 or TRBV6-3 with TRBJ1-2; no definite D call. V gave up 3 bases and J gave up 5 bases, with 13 bases separating them. In germline, CDR1 is MNHEY, CDR2 SVGEGT. The CDR3 length is 14 residues. The CDR3 nucleotides are TGTGCCAGCAGTTATGCGGTATTGGGATATGGCTACACCTTC. Translating it yields CASSYAVLGYGYTF.

This rearrangement joins TRBV4-3 to TRBJ1-2; 7 bases match TRBD1. The CDR3 length is 16 residues. Trimming removed 2 bases from V and 4 bases from J; junction bases left unmatched: 10. The V gene's germline CDR1 is LGHNA and CDR2 YSLEER. This CDR3 reads CASSQSAGGGSYGYTF. In DNA form, the CDR3 reads TGCGCCAGCAGCCAAAGCGCAGGGGGAGGGAGCTATGGCTACACCTTC.

Written as DNA, the CDR3 is TGCGCCAGCAGCCAAGCCGCCACAGGGGGCGGATGGGATACGCAGTATTTT. It specifies CASSQAATGGGWDTQYF. The gene calls are TRBV4-1 and TRBJ2-3; 9 nucleotides agree with TRBD1. The V gene end was trimmed by 1 base and the J gene end by 6 bases; junction bases not matched to a gene: 11. Germline values: CDR1 MGHRA, CDR2 YSYEKL. CDR3 size: 17 residues.

This clone came up once. CDR3 nucleotide sequence: TGTGCCAGCAGCATAAGCAGGGATGGCTACACCTTC. It encodes CASSISRDGYTF. The chain is built from TRBV7-9 and TRBJ1-2; maybe TRBD1 (5 bases). The CDR3 contains 12 residues. V lost 5 bases and J lost 6, with 10 bases in between. Germline lookup yields CDR1 SEHNR and CDR2 FQNEAQ (reference sequence).

The gene calls are TRBV15 and TRBJ2-4, with D hard to call. CDR1 LNHNV and CDR2 YYDKDF come from the germline V gene (reference sequence). CDR3 length: 15 amino acids. The V and J ends lost 4 bases and 1 base respectively, with 11 bases between them. The CDR3 DNA sequence: TGTGCCACCAGCACTGACATGGTTGCCAAAAACATTCAGTACTTC. Residues: CATSTDMVAKNIQYF.

J is TRBJ2-5 and V is TRBV6-5; D gene uncertain. V lost 5 bases and J 6 bases, leaving 10 bases between the germline ends. CDR1 and CDR2 from the germline V gene are MNHEY and SVGAGI. The CDR3 is 12 amino acids. CDR3 amino acids: CASSTRHQTQYF. The CDR3 nucleotides read TGTGCCAGCAGTACCCGCCATCAGACCCAGTACTTC.

This clone was seen a few times. V usage is TRBV25-1 and J usage is TRBJ1-1; D not certain. V lost 4 bases and J lost 5, with 5 bases in between. The germline CDR1 and CDR2 sequences are MGHDK and SYGVNS. The CDR3 extends over 11 amino acids. CDR3 region: CASSAYTEAFF. CDR3 coding DNA: TGTGCCAGCAGTGCTTATACTGAAGCTTTCTTT. Full variable domain (outside the CDR3, taken from reference TRBV25-1 and TRBJ1-1): EADIYQTPRYLVIGTGKKITLECSQTMGHDKMYWYQQDPGMELHLIHYSYGVNSTEKGDLSSESTVSRIRTEHFPLTLESARPSHTSQYLCASSAYTEAFFGQGTRLTVV.

This rearrangement joins TRBV29-1 to TRBJ1-1, with TRBD1 identical over 8 bases. This CDR3 is 13 amino acids long. The V gene's germline CDR1 is SQVTM and CDR2 ANQGSEA. V gave up 7 bases and J gave up 0 bases; unmatched junction bases: 4. CDR3 coding DNA: TGCAGCGGTGACAGGGGAGTGAACACTGAAGCTTTCTTT. Its protein product is CSGDRGVNTEAFF. The whole variable domain, filled in from reference TRBV29-1 and TRBJ1-1, reads SAVISQKPSRDICQRGTSLTIQCQVDSQVTMMFWYRQQPGQSLTLIATANQGSEATYESGFVIDKFPISRPNLTFSTLTVSNMSPEDSSIYLCSGDRGVNTEAFFGQGTRLTVV.

The gene calls are TRBV28 and TRBJ1-5; D is unresolved. V was clipped by 2 bases and J by 4 bases, with 15 bases between them. Looked up from germline, CDR1 is MDHEN and CDR2 is SYDVKM. This CDR3 is 16 amino acids long. CDR3: CASSLIKGRRNQPQHF. For the CDR3, the DNA is TGTGCCAGCAGTTTAATTAAGGGTCGTCGGAATCAGCCCCAGCATTTT.

This chain joins TRBV19 and TRBJ2-2; no definite D call. In germline, CDR1 is LNHDA, CDR2 SQIVND (reference sequence). Trimming removed 5 bases from V and 5 bases from J, with 9 bases in between. This CDR3 has 13 residues. Written as DNA, the CDR3 is TGTGCCAGTAGTCAAGTTGAAACCGGGGAGCTGTTTTTT. It encodes CASSQVETGELFF.

This sequence joins TRBV6-5 and TRBJ2-1; 11 bases line up with TRBD2. This CDR3 region has 13 residues. V lost 4 bases to trimming and J lost 9 bases; unmatched junction nucleotides: 2. CDR1 is MNHEY and CDR2 is SVGAGI in the germline V gene. DNA for the CDR3: TGTGCCAGCAGTTTGGGACTAGCGGTTGAGCAGTTCTTC. Translating gives CASSLGLAVEQFF.

V gene TRBV7-9 combines with J gene TRBJ2-7; D is possibly TRBD2 (6 bases). The CDR3 covers 14 residues. Trimming pared 0 bases from V and 6 bases from J, leaving 12 bases between. Germline V gene sequence: CDR1 SEHNR, CDR2 FQNEAQ (reference sequence). The CDR3 spells CASSLAREVAEQYF. The CDR3 coding sequence is TGTGCCAGCAGCTTAGCCAGGGAGGTGGCCGAGCAGTACTTC.

The V gene is TRBV10-2, the J gene TRBJ2-7, with 10 bases identical to TRBD2. This CDR3 is built from 15 residues. Per germline, CDR1 WSHSY and CDR2 SAAADI. With V trimmed by 8 bases and J by 2 bases, 9 bases remained unmatched. CDR3 loop: CASRNSGTSAYEQYF. In DNA form, the CDR3 reads TGCGCCAGCCGAAACTCCGGGACTAGCGCCTACGAGCAGTACTTC.

V is TRBV7-9 and J is TRBJ1-2; no clear D. Germline CDR1 SEHNR, CDR2 FQNEAQ (reference sequence). Deletions cut 2 bases from V and 2 bases from J, with 12 bases between. CDR3 length: 15 amino acids. The CDR3 is CASSLPSVGNYGYTF. The CDR3 nucleotides are TGTGCCAGCAGCTTACCCTCAGTGGGCAACTATGGCTACACCTTC.

The chain has TRBV27 and TRBJ2-2; no clear D. Trimming took 5 bases from V and 1 from J, leaving 11 bases between them. The length of the CDR3 is 15 residues. Germline loops: CDR1 MNHEY, CDR2 SMNVEV (reference sequence). Here the CDR3 reads CASSRFWGNTGELFF. For the CDR3, the DNA is TGTGCCAGCAGTAGGTTCTGGGGGAACACCGGGGAGCTGTTTTTT.

For the CDR3, the DNA is TGCGCCAGCAGCACGGACGGCAACTCCTACGAGCAGTACTTC. It specifies CASSTDGNSYEQYF. V and J are TRBV5-1 and TRBJ2-7, with unresolved D. The CDR3 has 14 residues. Trimming removed 4 bases at V and 0 bases at J, with 11 bases between. Per the germline V gene, CDR1 is SGHRS and CDR2 is YFSETQ.

This rearrangement joins TRBV6-5 to TRBJ2-1; 8 bases map to TRBD2. This CDR3 spans 16 amino acids. V lost 0 bases and J lost 3; bases outside the gene matches: 4. Germline CDR1 reads MNHEY; CDR2 reads SVGAGI. The CDR3: CASSYSPGTSYNEQFF. CDR3 nucleotides: TGTGCCAGCAGTTACTCCCCCGGGACTAGCTACAATGAGCAGTTCTTC.

The CDR3 reads CASSPSGQESYEQYF. CDR3 bases: TGTGCCAGCTCACCATCAGGACAGGAATCCTACGAGCAGTACTTC. The genes are TRBV18 and TRBJ2-7; 7 bases are shared with TRBD1. V shed 2 bases, J shed 1 base, and the junction held 5 bases outside the gene matches. This CDR3 comprises 15 residues. Germline V CDR1 and CDR2: KGHSH, LQKENI.

The CDR3 loop is CASSLGQASRYNEQFF. CDR3 DNA sequence: TGTGCCAGCAGCTTAGGGCAGGCAAGTAGGTACAATGAGCAGTTCTTC. V usage is TRBV11-2 and J usage is TRBJ2-1; no definite D call. Germline-derived CDR1 and CDR2 are SGHAT and FQNNGV. V lost 1 base to trimming and J lost 4 bases, with 14 bases between them. This CDR3 has 16 amino acids.

This chain joins TRBV27 and TRBJ2-1; 9 positions match TRBD1. This CDR3 has 14 amino acids. Trimming took 4 bases from V and 4 from J; bases not matched to a gene: 2. CDR1 and CDR2 from the germline V gene are MNHEY and SMNVEV (reference sequence). In DNA form, the CDR3 reads TGTGCCAGCAGTTGGGACAGGGATTACAATGAGCAGTTCTTC. It yields the protein CASSWDRDYNEQFF.

The chain employs TRBV30 and TRBJ1-1; 7 bases fit TRBD1. J was trimmed by 2 bases and V by 5 bases; bases with no gene match: 2. Germline CDR1 and CDR2: GTSNPN and SVGIG (reference sequence). CDR3 size: 12 residues. Here the CDR3 DNA reads TGTGCCTGGGGACAGGTAAACACTGAAGCTTTCTTT. This translates into CAWGQVNTEAFF.

The CDR3 loop reads CASGLRGNDNLPQHF. The CDR3 DNA sequence: TGTGCTAGTGGTTTGAGAGGGAACGATAATCTACCCCAGCATTTT. This chain joins TRBV12-5 and TRBJ1-5; D unclear. This CDR3 is built from 15 residues. The V gene's germline CDR1 is LGHNT and CDR2 FRNRAP. Trimming shortened V by 2 bases and J by 10 bases, and 18 bases separated the two germline ends.

J is TRBJ2-7 and V is TRBV6-6; TRBD1 agrees at 7 bases. Germline CDR1 reads MNHNY; CDR2 reads SVGAGI (reference sequence). V lost 5 bases, J lost 3 bases, and 4 bases stayed unmatched. This CDR3 is 13 amino acids long. The chain's CDR3 is CASSRGQYYEQYF. The CDR3 DNA is TGTGCCAGCAGTCGGGGACAGTACTACGAGCAGTACTTC.

This clone was recorded only once. This rearrangement joins TRBV11-2 to TRBJ2-3; 15 bases fit TRBD2. This CDR3 is built from 16 residues. In germline, CDR1 is SGHAT, CDR2 FQNNGV. J gave up 5 bases and V 5 bases, and 5 bases lay outside the gene matches. CDR3 protein: CASSPWTSGREDTQYF. CDR3 DNA sequence: TGTGCCAGCAGCCCGTGGACTAGCGGGAGGGAAGATACGCAGTATTTT.

This clone was counted a few times. The rearrangement links TRBV18 to TRBJ2-7, with 7 bases fitting TRBD2. J was trimmed by 4 bases and V by 6 bases; bases with no gene match: 12. The CDR3 is 15 residues long. Germline values: CDR1 KGHSH, CDR2 LQKENI. CDR3 in DNA: TGTGCCAGCTCCTTCGGGGCGGGAGAGGGTTACGAGCAGTACTTC. This sequence encodes CASSFGAGEGYEQYF.

The chain uses TRBV30 and TRBJ1-1; D gene ambiguous. Germline-derived CDR1 and CDR2 are GTSNPN and SVGIG (reference sequence). The CDR3 runs 14 residues. V gave up 0 bases and J gave up 0 bases, with 8 bases separating them. The DNA for the CDR3 is TGTGCCTGGAGTGTGTGGCAGATGAACACTGAAGCTTTCTTT. Encoded protein: CAWSVWQMNTEAFF.

CDR3 sequence: CASSPNVAQWEKLFF. CDR3 DNA sequence: TGTGCCAGCAGCCCAAATGTAGCTCAGTGGGAAAAACTGTTTTTT. This rearrangement joins TRBV7-8 to TRBJ1-4; D gene ambiguous. The CDR3 length is 15 residues. CDR1 is SGHVS, CDR2 FQNEAQ, per germline. The V end was cut by 5 bases, the J end by 8 bases, with 18 bases between. Based on the CDR3 plus reference TRBV7-8 and TRBJ1-4, the full variable domain is GAGVSQSPRYKVAKRGQDVALRCDPISGHVSLFWYQQALGQGPEFLTYFQNEAQLDKSGLPSDRFFAERPEGSVSTLKIQRTQQEDSAVYLCASSPNVAQWEKLFFGSGTQLSVL.

The chain couples TRBV5-4 to TRBJ1-1; 9 bases line up with TRBD1. Unmatched junction bases numbered 9, after V lost 10 bases and J lost 5 bases. CDR1 and CDR2 from the germline V gene are SGHNT and YYREEE (reference sequence). The CDR3 consists of 13 residues. The chain's CDR3 is CASQGDRVTEAFF. The CDR3 DNA reads TGTGCCTCACAGGGGGACAGGGTTACTGAAGCTTTCTTT.